Listed here are 28 T cell receptor beta chains from one sample, sequenced in a study of vaccination and CD4 T cells after COVID-19. The Oncomine TCR Beta short-read assay generated sequence data from the DNA of cultured CD4+ T cells. TCRdb recomputed calls from the PCR reads with MiXCR, one row per CDR3 protein. Counted here are approximately 22,000 distinct CDR3 sequences, around 50% occurring once; the ten biggest clones make up 5.5%. Treatment described: approximately nine-day PBMC culture with coronavirus spike peptide pools or control peptides (ViraFEST assay). No antigen has been identified for these receptors. The sample comprised CD4+ T cells from blood, cultured in vitro. These receptors all stem from a human donor who had recovered from COVID-19.

With regard to this clonotype: Germline is not matched at one junction end, which may reflect a read error. The rearrangement joins TRBV6-1 to TRBJ1-6; 8 nucleotides align to TRBD1. From germline, CDR1 is MNHNS and CDR2 SASEGT. The CDR3 runs to 16 residues. CDR3 region: CASSTGQDSYNSPLRF. CDR3 DNA sequence: TGTGCCAGCAGTACGGGACAGGACTCCTATAATTCACCCCTCCGCTTT.

This clonotype was counted a single time. The V and J genes are TRBV20-1 and TRBJ2-7; either TRBD1 or TRBD2 may fit D (5 bases each). This CDR3 is 17 amino acids long. V dropped 1 base and J dropped 3 bases, with 22 bases sitting between them. Germline CDR1 DFQATT, CDR2 SNEGSKA (reference sequence). The CDR3 sequence is CSARGDGPTNPNYEQYF. CDR3 nucleotide sequence: TGCAGTGCTAGAGGGGACGGACCTACCAACCCCAACTACGAGCAGTACTTC.

This chain links TRBV6-5 with TRBJ2-1; TRBD1 aligns across 10 bases. V lost 2 bases and J lost 3; bases outside the gene matches: 7. CDR3 size: 17 residues. Germline V gene data show CDR1 as MNHEY and CDR2 as SVGAGI. CDR3 in DNA: TGTGCCAGCAGTTACAGCTCGACAGGGGGCGGCTACAATGAGCAGTTCTTC. As protein: CASSYSSTGGGYNEQFF.

The chain links TRBV9 to TRBJ2-7; 10 bases line up with TRBD2. This CDR3 is 14 amino acids long. V shed 0 bases and J 6 bases; nucleotides not matched to a gene: 3. CDR1 is SGDLS, CDR2 YYNGEE, per germline. The DNA for the CDR3 is TGTGCCAGCAGCGTAGCTACTAGCGGGACCGAGCAGTACTTC. This encodes CASSVATSGTEQYF.

V is TRBV19 and J is TRBJ1-1; 9 nucleotides agree with TRBD1. From germline, CDR1 is LNHDA and CDR2 SQIVND (reference sequence). Unmatched junction bases numbered 8, after V lost 8 bases and J lost 1 base. This CDR3 contains 15 residues. The CDR3 DNA sequence: TGTGCCAGTTCGGGACAGGGCTACGGGAACACTGAAGCTTTCTTT. Its protein is CASSGQGYGNTEAFF.

DNA for the CDR3: TGTGCCTGGAGGTGGGGAGGACTTACTTGGGGCTACACCTTC. This translates into CAWRWGGLTWGYTF. The rearrangement links TRBV30 to TRBJ1-2; D is ambiguous. Germline CDR1 is GTSNPN and CDR2 is SVGIG (reference sequence). The CDR3 runs 14 residues. Trimming cost V 3 bases and J 8 bases, with 19 bases left between them.

This clonotype was observed a few times. The V gene is TRBV6-1, the J gene TRBJ1-5; maybe TRBD1 (6 bases). V was cut by 6 bases and J by 4 bases, with 19 bases left in between. Per the germline V gene, CDR1 is MNHNS and CDR2 is SASEGT. The CDR3 is 16 amino acids. CDR3 sequence (DNA): TGTGCCAGCAGCCCCGCCGTCGGGCAGGGGAATCAGCCCCAGCATTTT. This gives the protein CASSPAVGQGNQPQHF.

The genes are TRBV24-1 and TRBJ2-2; 8 bases line up with TRBD1. With 3 bases clipped from V and 1 base from J, the junction kept 3 bases outside the gene matches. The V gene's germline CDR1 is KGHDR and CDR2 SFDVKD. The CDR3 consists of 16 residues. Here the CDR3 reads CATSDPGTGNTGELFF. The CDR3 DNA is TGTGCCACCAGTGATCCCGGGACAGGGAACACCGGGGAGCTGTTTTTT.

CDR3 bases: TGCGCCAGCAGCTTGCTTCGGGTCACAGATACGCAGTATTTT. Protein: CASSLLRVTDTQYF. The genes are TRBV5-1 and TRBJ2-3; D not certain. The CDR3 has 14 amino acids. Trimming removed 1 base from V and 2 bases from J, with 8 bases in between. Germline V gene data show CDR1 as SGHRS and CDR2 as YFSETQ.

This rearrangement joins TRBV24-1 to TRBJ2-1, with D uncertain. Per the germline V gene, CDR1 is KGHDR and CDR2 is SFDVKD. Trimming took off 6 bases at V and 9 bases at J, with 14 bases between the two ends. This CDR3 has 13 amino acids. DNA for the CDR3: TGTGCCACCAGTTTCAGGCATTCGGGTGAGCAGTTCTTC. Translation gives CATSFRHSGEQFF.

The chain carries TRBV12-3 or TRBV12-4 and TRBJ1-2; 7 positions agree with TRBD1. Unmatched junction bases numbered 10, after V lost 5 bases and J lost 4 bases. This CDR3 region has 15 residues. DNA for the CDR3: TGTGCCAGCAGTGACAGGGCTCCCCTCGGCTATGGCTACACCTTC. As protein: CASSDRAPLGYGYTF.

The genes are TRBV10-2 and TRBJ1-6; TRBD1 might be the D (5 bases). With 4 bases removed from V and 10 bases from J, the gap between germline ends came to 14 bases. CDR1 is WSHSY, CDR2 SAAADI, per germline. The CDR3 is 14 residues long. In DNA, the CDR3 is TGCGCCAGCAGTGCAAGGCAGGGTGGATCACCCCTCCACTTT. This gives the protein CASSARQGGSPLHF.

The chain carries TRBV19 and TRBJ1-5, with a weak D call TRBD1 (6 bases). The CDR3 consists of 15 residues. Trimming took off 2 bases at V and 4 bases at J, with 12 bases between the two ends. Germline values: CDR1 LNHDA, CDR2 SQIVND (reference sequence). The DNA of the CDR3 is TGTGCCAGTAGTATAATCCTGGGGACAAATCAGCCCCAGCATTTT. Its protein product is CASSIILGTNQPQHF.

This clonotype turned up a few times. V is TRBV2 and J is TRBJ2-3, with 9 bases identical to TRBD2. The CDR3 contains 14 residues. Per germline, CDR1 SNHLY and CDR2 FYNNEI. The V gene end was trimmed by 7 bases and the J gene end by 3 bases; junction bases not matched to a gene: 5. CDR3 in DNA: TGTGCCAGCAAGATGGCGGGAGGGACAGATACGCAGTATTTT. Amino acids: CASKMAGGTDTQYF.

The table lists this clonotype with a few counts. The chain recombines TRBV6-5 with TRBJ2-7; D may be TRBD2 (6 bases). The length of the CDR3 is 16 residues. CDR1 and CDR2 (germline): MNHEY, SVGAGI. Trimming cost V 2 bases and J 0 bases, with 14 bases left between them. CDR3 DNA: TGTGCCAGCAGTTACGAAAAAGGGACTGCCTCCTACGAGCAGTACTTC. Protein product: CASSYEKGTASYEQYF.

The rearrangement uses TRBV7-3 and TRBJ1-1, with TRBD1 matching 9 bases. V lost 5 bases to trimming and J lost 8 bases; unmatched junction nucleotides: 3. This CDR3 is 12 amino acids long. CDR1 and CDR2 from the germline V gene are SGHTA and FQGTGA. The DNA for the CDR3 is TGTGCCAGCAGCCCGGGACAGGGAGAAGCTTTCTTT. Translating it yields CASSPGQGEAFF. Filled out from reference TRBV7-3 and TRBJ1-1, the complete variable domain reads GAGVSQTPSNKVTEKGKYVELRCDPISGHTALYWYRQSLGQGPEFLIYFQGTGAADDSGLPNDRFFAVRPEGSVSTLKIQRTERGDSAVYLCASSPGQGEAFFGQGTRLTVV.

The chain is built from TRBV14 and TRBJ2-3, with a weak D call TRBD2 (6 bases). The V and J ends lost 4 bases and 3 bases respectively, with 14 bases between them. CDR1 and CDR2 (germline): SGHDN, FVKESK. The CDR3 loop spans 15 amino acids. The CDR3 DNA reads as TGTGCCAGCAGCCCTCGGGGGTTAGGTACAGATACGCAGTATTTT. Residues: CASSPRGLGTDTQYF.

Judged by abundance, this clonotype is large. The V call is TRBV20-1, the J call TRBJ1-1; tentatively, D is TRBD1 (6 bases). V was shortened by 0 bases and J by 3 bases, with 14 bases between the two germline ends. The germline CDR1 and CDR2 sequences are DFQATT and SNEGSKA (reference sequence). The CDR3 has 15 residues. The CDR3 loop reads CSAREPGQRDTEAFF. CDR3 nucleotides: TGCAGTGCTAGAGAGCCAGGACAGAGAGACACTGAAGCTTTCTTT.

The chain combines TRBV7-2 with TRBJ2-1; 7 nucleotides match TRBD1. This CDR3 spans 14 amino acids. V shed 5 bases, J shed 6 bases, and the junction held 7 bases outside the gene matches. From germline, CDR1 is SGHTA and CDR2 FQGNSA. The CDR3 region has the DNA TGTGCCAGCAGCCTAGGACAGGTAATCAATGAGCAGTTCTTC. It is translated as CASSLGQVINEQFF.

The sample holds a few counts of this clonotype. The rearrangement links TRBV30 to TRBJ1-1, with no clear D. The CDR3 consists of 14 residues. The V end lost 3 bases, the J end lost 8 bases, and 19 bases lay between the germline ends. Germline CDR1 GTSNPN, CDR2 SVGIG (reference sequence). As DNA, the CDR3 is TGTGCCTGGAGCAAGAGGACGCCGGTCCTAGAAGCTTTCTTT. Its translation is CAWSKRTPVLEAFF.

In its sample, this clonotype was seen a few times. This chain links TRBV6-1 with TRBJ2-2; D gene unclear. The CDR3 is made up of 15 amino acids. Trimming took off 2 bases at V and 0 bases at J, with 7 bases between the two ends. CDR1 and CDR2 (germline): MNHNS, SASEGT. This chain's CDR3 is CASSENIPNTGELFF. The DNA for the CDR3 is TGTGCCAGCAGTGAAAATATCCCGAACACCGGGGAGCTGTTTTTT.

Judged by abundance, this clonotype is medium-sized. The rearrangement uses TRBV7-9 and TRBJ1-5; 9 bases map to TRBD1. Per germline, CDR1 SEHNR and CDR2 FQNEAQ (reference sequence). Trimming cost V 4 bases and J 7 bases; bases outside gene matches: 5. CDR3 size: 14 residues. CDR3 DNA sequence: TGTGCCAGCAGCTACAGGGGGCCGGGGCAGCCCCAGCATTTT. This translates into CASSYRGPGQPQHF.

This clonotype was recorded only once. This chain connects TRBV5-5 to TRBJ2-1; 9 nucleotides line up with TRBD1. The germline gives CDR1 SGHKS, CDR2 YYEKEE (reference sequence). The V and J ends lost 3 bases and 10 bases, in that order; junction bases with no gene match: 5. The CDR3 sequence is 13 residues long. CDR3 protein: CASSSGQGMEQFF. CDR3 nucleotides: TGTGCCAGCAGCTCCGGACAGGGGATGGAGCAGTTCTTC.

This clonotype has a handful of counts. The chain uses TRBV11-2 and TRBJ2-2; TRBD1 matches at 7 bases. The V and J ends lost 4 bases and 7 bases, in that order; junction bases with no gene match: 6. This CDR3 is built from 14 residues. CDR1 and CDR2 from the germline V gene are SGHAT and FQNNGV. CDR3 bases: TGTGCCAGCAGCTCCCTGACAGGGTACGGGGAGCTGTTTTTT. Residues: CASSSLTGYGELFF.

In this sample, this clonotype turned up a few times. V is TRBV12-3 or TRBV12-4 and J is TRBJ1-2; D unresolved. The CDR3 loop spans 17 amino acids. The ends were cut back, 6 bases at V and 0 bases at J, with 20 bases in the middle. The CDR3: CASSLSIGGLANYGYTF. The CDR3 bases are TGTGCCAGCAGCTTAAGTATAGGAGGGCTAGCTAACTATGGCTACACCTTC.

V gene TRBV29-1 combines with J gene TRBJ1-1; possibly TRBD1 for D (5 bases). Germline V gene lookup returns CDR1 SQVTM and CDR2 ANQGSEA. Trimming removed 5 bases at V and 1 base at J, with 17 bases between. The CDR3 is 15 amino acids. DNA of the CDR3: TGCAGCGTTCCTGACGGGGCCTTGGGGAACACTGAAGCTTTCTTT. This sequence encodes CSVPDGALGNTEAFF.

The chain recombines TRBV30 with TRBJ2-1, with D perhaps TRBD1 or TRBD2 (6 bases each). This CDR3 is 13 amino acids long. The V and J ends lost 0 bases and 9 bases respectively, with 12 bases between them. CDR1 and CDR2 from the germline V gene are GTSNPN and SVGIG (reference sequence). CDR3 loop: CAWSVHREAEQFF. The CDR3 DNA reads TGTGCCTGGAGTGTCCACAGGGAGGCTGAGCAGTTCTTC.

The chain employs TRBV7-2 and TRBJ2-3; TRBD2 is a possible D gene (5 bases). Trimming cost V 0 bases and J 2 bases, with 18 bases left between them. The CDR3 contains 18 residues. Germline loops: CDR1 SGHTA, CDR2 FQGNSA. The CDR3 loop is CASSLASGFTAPTDTQYF. As DNA, the CDR3 is TGTGCCAGCAGCTTAGCTTCGGGGTTCACGGCCCCCACAGATACGCAGTATTTT.